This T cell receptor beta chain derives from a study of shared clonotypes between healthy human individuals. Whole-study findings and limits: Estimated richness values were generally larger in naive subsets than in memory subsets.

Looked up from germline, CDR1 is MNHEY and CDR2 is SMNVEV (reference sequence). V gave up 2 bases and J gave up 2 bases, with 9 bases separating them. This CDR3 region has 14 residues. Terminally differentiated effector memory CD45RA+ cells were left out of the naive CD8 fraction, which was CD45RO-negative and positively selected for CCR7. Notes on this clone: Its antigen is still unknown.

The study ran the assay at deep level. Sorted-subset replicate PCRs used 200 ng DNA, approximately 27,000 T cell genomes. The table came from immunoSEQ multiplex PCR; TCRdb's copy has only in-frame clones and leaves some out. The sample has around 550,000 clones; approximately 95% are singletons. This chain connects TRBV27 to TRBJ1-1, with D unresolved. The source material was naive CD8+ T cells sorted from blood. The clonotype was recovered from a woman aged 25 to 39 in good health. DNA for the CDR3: TGTGCCAGCAGTTTACGCTACAGTAACACTGAAGCTTTCTTT. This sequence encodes CASSLRYSNTEAFF.